The rows below give T cell receptor beta chains drawn from one sample of a study of T cells expressing NK-cell markers. TCRdb reprocessed the 5' RACE reads, keeping one entry per CDR3 protein, no DNA. The sample has approximately 150,000 distinct CDR3 sequences. Sequences were obtained from blood T cells: a sorted CD56 or NKG2C T cell subset, CD4+ or CD8+ T cells, or bulk PBMC T cells (not recorded which). The receptors stem from a man aged 18 to 30 in good health. CDR3s include the opening cysteine and the closing phenylalanine or tryptophan.

v_call	j_call	cdr3_aa
TRBV27	TRBJ2-1	CASNWASSYNEQFF
TRBV9	TRBJ2-1	CASYGEGAGGPPLSSYNEQFF
TRBV28	TRBJ2-1	CASWTGSSYNEQFF
TRBV12-3/TRBV12-4	TRBJ1-6	CASSLGPASYNSPLHF
TRBV7-9	TRBJ1-1	CASSPPNREVGTEAFF
TRBV12-3/TRBV12-4	TRBJ1-1	CASSFGKAAEAFF
TRBV9	TRBJ2-1	CASSPHPRDPSYNEQFF
TRBV6-1	TRBJ2-1	CASGGLAVYNEQFF
TRBV20-1	TRBJ2-7	CSARTGTSMYEQYF
TRBV29-1	TRBJ2-1	CSLIHAGEQFF
TRBV9	TRBJ2-1	CASGRDPNEQFF
TRBV27	TRBJ2-3	CASSLPTTGSQYF
TRBV27	TRBJ2-1	CASSDLGPNEQFF
TRBV27	TRBJ2-7	CASREWASGIYEQYF
TRBV7-9	TRBJ1-2	CASSLVPDRINYGYTF
TRBV12-3/TRBV12-4	TRBJ2-1	CASSLRASGDEQFF
TRBV12-3/TRBV12-4	TRBJ2-5	CASSRLAGAAETQYF
TRBV24-1	TRBJ2-1	CATSQTGPAYNEQFF
TRBV29-1	TRBJ2-7	CSVEGGDTYEQYF
TRBV6-2/TRBV6-3	TRBJ2-5	CASRWTSGSSEETQYF